The 18 T cell receptor beta chains below all came from one sample that was sequenced in a study of shared clonotypes between healthy human individuals. This table comes from immunoSEQ multiplex PCR, and its TCRdb copy is limited to in-frame clones, with some not included. The repertoire holds 2 million to 2.5 million clones, around 92% seen once, with more than 0.35% in the top ten. The sample taken for sequencing was naive CD4+ T cells from PBMCs. The subset is: CD45RA+ positively selected. The source of these receptors is a man younger than 30 in good health. Some clones in this sample may be carry-over from other donors' samples.

The chain recombines TRBV5-1 with TRBJ1-1; D is perhaps TRBD1 (6 bases). Deletions cut 3 bases from V and 5 bases from J, with 17 bases between. From germline, CDR1 is SGHRS and CDR2 YFSETQ. The CDR3 is made up of 15 amino acids. In DNA, the CDR3 is TGCGCCAGCAGCTCATTAGACAGGCAGGGGACTGAAGCTTTCTTT. Its translation is CASSSLDRQGTEAFF.

With regard to this clone: Other DNA sequences in this sample translate to the same CDR3. The chain couples TRBV7-9 to TRBJ2-5; 7 bases align to TRBD2. The ends lost 6 bases at V and 5 bases at J; junction bases unmatched: 6. CDR3 size: 13 residues. The germline gives CDR1 SEHNR, CDR2 FQNEAQ (reference sequence). The CDR3 loop is CASSRAGEETQYF. CDR3 nucleotides: TGTGCCAGCAGTCGCGCGGGAGAGGAGACCCAGTACTTC.

The chain employs TRBV7-3 and TRBJ2-5, with a tentative D call TRBD1 (6 bases). V was trimmed by 5 bases and J by 4 bases, leaving 8 bases between them. This CDR3 region has 12 residues. CDR1 SGHTA and CDR2 FQGTGA come from the germline V gene. CDR3 loop: CASSPDRETQYF. DNA for the CDR3: TGTGCCAGCAGCCCGGACAGAGAGACCCAGTACTTC.

This chain joins TRBV28 and TRBJ2-1; 10 bases line up with TRBD2. This CDR3 has 15 residues. Looked up from germline, CDR1 is MDHEN and CDR2 is SYDVKM. Trimming removed 3 bases from V and 10 bases from J; junction bases left unmatched: 9. CDR3 protein: CASSLPASGSGEQFF. The DNA of the CDR3 is TGTGCCAGCAGTTTGCCGGCTAGCGGGAGTGGGGAGCAGTTCTTC.

The V and J genes are TRBV5-4 and TRBJ1-2; D may be TRBD1 (5 bases). The germline V gene encodes CDR1 SGHNT and CDR2 YYREEE (reference sequence). The CDR3 length is 15 residues. Trimming pared 4 bases from V and 5 bases from J, leaving 18 bases between. CDR3 amino acids: CASSSRGVLGYGYTF. CDR3 bases: TGTGCCAGCAGCAGCCGGGGGGTTTTAGGGTATGGCTACACCTTC.

J is TRBJ1-3 and V is TRBV11-2; D uncertain. V was trimmed by 3 bases and J by 0 bases, leaving 15 bases between them. The CDR3 loop spans 17 amino acids. Germline V gene data show CDR1 as SGHAT and CDR2 as FQNNGV. The chain's CDR3 is CASSFLALGLSGNTIYF. In DNA, the CDR3 is TGTGCCAGCAGCTTTCTCGCCCTTGGCCTCTCTGGAAACACCATATATTTT.

The chain has TRBV20-1 and TRBJ2-7; unclear D gene. Between the trimmed V and J ends, which lost 4 bases and 3 bases, there was a span of 7 bases. The CDR3 sequence is 11 residues long. Germline assignment: CDR1 DFQATT and CDR2 SNEGSKA (reference sequence). CDR3: CSANPDYEQYF. DNA of the CDR3: TGCAGTGCTAACCCAGACTACGAGCAGTACTTC.

V gene TRBV4-1 combines with J gene TRBJ2-2, with D possibly TRBD1 on 6 matching bases. The V end was cut by 1 base, the J end by 7 bases, with 16 bases between. Looked up from germline, CDR1 is MGHRA and CDR2 is YSYEKL. The CDR3 totals 16 residues. The CDR3 loop reads CASSQVLGAPGGELFF. CDR3 coding DNA: TGCGCCAGCAGCCAAGTTTTGGGGGCCCCAGGCGGGGAGCTGTTTTTT.

As regards this clone: The sample carries other DNA sequences with the same CDR3. V and J are TRBV5-1 and TRBJ1-1; 8 bases are a match to TRBD1. The CDR3 length is 14 residues. V gave up 1 base and J gave up 3 bases; unmatched junction bases: 2. Germline V gives CDR1 SGHRS, CDR2 YFSETQ. The CDR3 DNA follows: TGCGCCAGCAGCTTGACAGGGGGGCACACTGAAGCTTTCTTT. Protein product: CASSLTGGHTEAFF.

The chain links TRBV6-4 to TRBJ2-2; D gene ambiguous. There are 14 residues in the CDR3. The ends were cut back, 4 bases at V and 5 bases at J, with 11 bases in the middle. CDR1 MRHNA and CDR2 SNTAGT come from the germline V gene. In nucleotides, the CDR3 is TGTGCCAGCAGTGTACGTTGGCAGACCGGGGAGCTGTTTTTT. Its protein product is CASSVRWQTGELFF.

CDR3 nucleotides: TGCAGTGCCACACAGACGACTGAAGCTTTCTTT. This translates into CSATQTTEAFF. This chain links TRBV20-1 with TRBJ1-1; no reliable D call. V was clipped by 6 bases and J by 5 bases, with 10 bases between them. The CDR3 is 11 amino acids. The V gene's germline CDR1 is DFQATT and CDR2 SNEGSKA (reference sequence).

The chain couples TRBV6-4 to TRBJ2-3, with 7 bases aligning to TRBD1. V gave up 6 bases and J gave up 2 bases; unmatched junction bases: 8. In germline, CDR1 is MRHNA, CDR2 SNTAGT. The CDR3 length is 15 residues. CDR3: CASSAEGTDTDTQYF. The CDR3 nucleotides are TGTGCCAGCAGCGCCGAGGGGACAGACACAGATACGCAGTATTTT.

V usage is TRBV5-6 and J usage is TRBJ2-2; TRBD1 agrees at 7 bases. The CDR3 has 14 amino acids. J was trimmed by 6 bases and V by 0 bases; bases with no gene match: 2. The V gene's germline CDR1 is SGHDT and CDR2 YYEEEE. CDR3 DNA sequence: TGTGCCAGCAGCTTGGAGGGGGCCCCCGGGGAGCTGTTTTTT. This sequence encodes CASSLEGAPGELFF.

The chain uses TRBV7-9 and TRBJ2-7; no definite D call. CDR3 size: 15 residues. Trimming left V 5 bases short and J 2 bases short, with 16 bases between. Per the germline V gene, CDR1 is SEHNR and CDR2 is FQNEAQ (reference sequence). CDR3 protein: CASSPLAANTYEQYF. The CDR3 bases are TGTGCCAGCAGCCCCCTTGCGGCAAATACCTACGAGCAGTACTTC.

V gene TRBV29-1 combines with J gene TRBJ2-7, with TRBD1 matching 9 bases. The V and J ends lost 0 bases and 4 bases, in that order; junction bases with no gene match: 13. Looked up from germline, CDR1 is SQVTM and CDR2 is ANQGSEA. The CDR3 length is 17 residues. The CDR3 loop is CSVEDRSEGTGSYEQYF. The DNA of the CDR3 is TGCAGCGTTGAAGATCGGTCGGAGGGGACAGGGTCTTACGAGCAGTACTTC.

This clone was counted once. The rearrangement links TRBV29-1 to TRBJ1-1; D may be TRBD1 (5 bases). V lost 4 bases and J 4 bases, leaving 7 bases between the germline ends. This CDR3 is 11 amino acids long. Germline V lookup: CDR1 SQVTM, CDR2 ANQGSEA. The DNA of the CDR3 is TGCAGCGTTGTAGGGGTCACTGAAGCTTTCTTT. It codes for CSVVGVTEAFF. The full variable domain, with the rest looked up from reference TRBV29-1 and TRBJ1-1, is SAVISQKPSRDICQRGTSLTIQCQVDSQVTMMFWYRQQPGQSLTLIATANQGSEATYESGFVIDKFPISRPNLTFSTLTVSNMSPEDSSIYLCSVVGVTEAFFGQGTRLTVV.

The genes are TRBV5-4 and TRBJ2-7, with no clear D. Germline V lookup: CDR1 SGHNT, CDR2 YYREEE (reference sequence). This CDR3 has 13 residues. The V gene lost 2 bases and the J gene lost 6 bases, with 12 bases spanning the gap. Written as DNA, the CDR3 is TGTGCCAGCAGCTTACAAGGGCCCGGCGAGCAGTACTTC. This encodes CASSLQGPGEQYF. Full variable domain (outside the CDR3, taken from reference TRBV5-4 and TRBJ2-7): ETGVTQSPTHLIKTRGQQVTLRCSSQSGHNTVSWYQQALGQGPQFIFQYYREEENGRGNFPPRFSGLQFPNYSSELNVNALELDDSALYLCASSLQGPGEQYFGPGTRLTVT.

Remarks on this clone: This specimen includes other DNA sequences encoding the same CDR3. The CDR3 loop is CASSVAGQSYEQYF. The CDR3 bases are TGTGCCAGCAGCGTAGCTGGGCAGTCCTACGAGCAGTACTTC. The genes are TRBV9 and TRBJ2-7; D is unresolved. CDR3 length equals 14 residues. The germline gives CDR1 SGDLS, CDR2 YYNGEE. Trimming left V 0 bases short and J 1 base short, with 8 bases between.